The T cell receptor (beta chain) under discussion was sequenced for a study of blood T cell repertoires in COVID-19. Study in general: Italy, Spain and the United States were the sources of the convalescent and acute COVID-19 samples. PBMCs, B-cell-depleted T cells, or T cells provided the cDNA or gDNA that made up the material.

The ends lost 3 bases at V and 11 bases at J; junction bases unmatched: 6. The CDR3 length is 12 residues. Original data processing: The assay estimated nucleated cells by amplifying reference gene primers. The protocol was immunoSEQ multiplex PCR, while the TCRdb copy is restricted to in-frame clones and leaves out a portion. V, J and clone size reflect that table, while D and trimming were determined from the DNA. In the table there are about 85,000 clones, 91% of which are singletons. This chain links TRBV12-3 or TRBV12-4 with TRBJ1-1, with TRBD1 identical over 7 bases. Sequenced input: peripheral blood. The TCR sequence derives from a human donor with active COVID-19. The donor label of this sample is uncertain. CDR3: CASSFNPGGAFF. DNA for the CDR3: TGTGCCAGCAGTTTTAACCCAGGGGGTGCTTTCTTT.